These 5 T cell receptor beta chains share one sample of origin, sequenced in a study of identical twins. MiXCR, applied by TCRdb to the 5' RACE reads, yields one record per CDR3 protein. The data hold about 900,000 distinct CDR3 sequences, with roughly an eighth observed a single time. These records were also assigned to another study, of yellow fever vaccine responses in identical twins.

The source material was PBMCs. The receptors originated from a woman younger than 35 in good health.

V and J are TRBV6-1 and TRBJ1-1; D possibly corresponds to TRBD1 (6 bases). Germline V gene lookup returns CDR1 MNHNS and CDR2 SASEGT. This CDR3 is built from 15 residues. V was cut by 4 bases and J by 1 base, with 13 bases left in between. The CDR3 region is CASSATATGNTEAFF. The CDR3 nucleotides are TGTGCCAGCAGTGCGACCGCGACAGGGAACACTGAAGCTTTCTTT.

This clonotype has only a few counts. The V and J genes are TRBV18 and TRBJ2-1, with 9 bases identical to TRBD2. CDR1 is KGHSH and CDR2 is LQKENI in the germline V gene. V gave up 5 bases and J gave up 7 bases; unmatched junction bases: 3. This CDR3 is built from 13 residues. The CDR3 DNA sequence: TGTGCCAGCTCAGTAGCGGGAGTGAATGAGCAGTTCTTC. Translating gives CASSVAGVNEQFF. The variable domain in full, completed from reference TRBV18 and TRBJ2-1, reads NAGVMQNPRHLVRRRGQEARLRCSPMKGHSHVYWYRQLPEEGLKFMVYLQKENIIDESGMPKERFSAEFPKEGPSILRIQQVVRGDSAAYFCASSVAGVNEQFFGPGTRLTVL.

This clonotype showed up just once. The rearrangement links TRBV5-5 to TRBJ2-3; the D gene is possibly TRBD2 (7 bases). This CDR3 contains 16 residues. Germline CDR1 SGHKS, CDR2 YYEKEE (reference sequence). Trimming shortened V by 0 bases and J by 6 bases, and 17 bases separated the two germline ends. The CDR3 nucleotides read TGTGCCAGCAGCTTGGTGGGGGGGCATTTTGGGGATACGCAGTATTTT. Protein product: CASSLVGGHFGDTQYF.

The sample holds a few counts of this clonotype. This chain links TRBV12-3 or TRBV12-4 with TRBJ2-2; D is uncertain. The CDR3 covers 13 residues. Trimming left V 3 bases short and J 7 bases short, with 9 bases between. The CDR3 spells CASSLTIGGELFF. CDR3 DNA sequence: TGTGCCAGCAGTTTGACGATCGGCGGGGAGCTGTTTTTT.

This clonotype came up a few times. This chain connects TRBV5-1 to TRBJ2-1; D possibly uses TRBD1 or TRBD2 (5 bases each). This CDR3 is built from 16 residues. V lost 1 base to trimming and J lost 7 bases, with 18 bases between them. From germline, CDR1 is SGHRS and CDR2 YFSETQ. CDR3 protein: CASSLTTGRPGNEQFF. In DNA, the CDR3 is TGCGCCAGCAGCTTGACTACGGGACGACCTGGGAATGAGCAGTTCTTC.